What follows is one T cell receptor (beta chain) and its context. Antigen unknown. The sample comes from a study of cytomegalovirus exposure and HLA in healthy donors. Study-wide points: A list of approximately 160 TCR beta chains associated with cytomegalovirus was given. The study had only CMV serostatus as immune exposure information.

The germline CDR1 and CDR2 sequences are SQVTM and ANQGSEA. CDR3 length equals 13 residues. The PCR used 60 Vbeta and 13 Jbeta primers. Some clones are missing from TCRdb's copy, which holds only in-frame ones; the method was immunoSEQ multiplex PCR. In the table there are about 80,000 clones, roughly 80% of which are singletons. The receptor was isolated from a woman aged 40 to 50 in good health and CMV-seronegative. The material sequenced was PBMCs. The V and J genes are TRBV29-1 and TRBJ2-3; the match to TRBD1 covers 7 bases. CDR3 protein: CSARQGGTDTQYF. The CDR3 DNA follows: TGCAGTGCTAGACAGGGAGGCACAGATACGCAGTATTTT.